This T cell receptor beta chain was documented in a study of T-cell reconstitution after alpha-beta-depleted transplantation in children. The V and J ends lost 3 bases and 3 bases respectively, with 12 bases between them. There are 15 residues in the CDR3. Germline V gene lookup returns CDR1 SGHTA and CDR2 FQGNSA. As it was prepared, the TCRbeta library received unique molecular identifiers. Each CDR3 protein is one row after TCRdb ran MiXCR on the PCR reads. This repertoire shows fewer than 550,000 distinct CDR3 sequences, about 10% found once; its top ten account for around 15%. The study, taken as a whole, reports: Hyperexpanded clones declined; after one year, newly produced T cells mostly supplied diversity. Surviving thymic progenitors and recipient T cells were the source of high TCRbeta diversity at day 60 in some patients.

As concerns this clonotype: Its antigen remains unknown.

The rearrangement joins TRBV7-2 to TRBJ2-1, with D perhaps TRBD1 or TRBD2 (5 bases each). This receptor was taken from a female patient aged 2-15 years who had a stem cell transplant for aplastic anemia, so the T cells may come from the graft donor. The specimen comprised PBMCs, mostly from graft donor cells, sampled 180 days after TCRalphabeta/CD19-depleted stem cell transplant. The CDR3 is CASSLPGTDYNEQFF. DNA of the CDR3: TGTGCCAGCAGCTTGCCCGGGACCGACTACAATGAGCAGTTCTTC. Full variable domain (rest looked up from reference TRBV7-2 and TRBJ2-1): GAGVSQSPSNKVTEKGKDVELRCDPISGHTALYWYRQSLGQGLEFLIYFQGNSAPDKSGLPSDRFSAERTGGSVSTLTIQRTQQEDSAVYLCASSLPGTDYNEQFFGPGTRLTVL.